The 20 T cell receptor beta chains reported below all come from one sample, sequenced in a study of blood T cell repertoires in COVID-19. The repertoire was sequenced with immunoSEQ multiplex PCR; TCRdb's copy has only in-frame clones and lacks some. This sample has about 390,000 clones; 80% to 90% occur once, and the top ten carry 2% to 2.5%. Input material: peripheral blood. All receptors derive from a woman aged 55-69 years with COVID-19, enrolled during active disease.

The CDR3 DNA follows: TGTGCCAGCAGCCAAGGGACAGGGGGCATCAACGAGCAGTACTTC. Translated: CASSQGTGGINEQYF. V is TRBV4-2 and J is TRBJ2-7, with 11 bases matching TRBD1. Losses at the gene ends were 1 base for V and 5 bases for J; bases not matched to a gene: 4. The CDR3 loop spans 15 amino acids. Germline lookup yields CDR1 LGHNA and CDR2 YNFKEQ.

This clone was detected many times. V and J are TRBV5-4 and TRBJ2-6; D may be TRBD1 (6 bases). This CDR3 has 19 residues. Trimming removed 4 bases from V and 1 base from J, with 21 bases in between. Germline CDR1 reads SGHNT; CDR2 reads YYREEE (reference sequence). CDR3 nucleotide sequence: TGTGCCAGCAGCAACCCCGGACAGCGCAAGACGTCTGGGGCCAACGTCCTGACTTTC. Protein sequence: CASSNPGQRKTSGANVLTF.

The chain combines TRBV7-9 with TRBJ2-7, with a tentative D call TRBD1 (6 bases). The germline gives CDR1 SEHNR, CDR2 FQNEAQ (reference sequence). Trimming stripped 5 bases from V and 2 bases from J, with 13 bases between. This CDR3 region has 14 residues. The CDR3 reads CASSRSGATYEQYF. The CDR3 bases are TGTGCCAGCAGCAGATCAGGGGCTACCTACGAGCAGTACTTC.

CDR3 sequence: CASSDGPGTNTGELFF. The CDR3 DNA is TGTGCCAGCAGTGATGGGCCCGGGACGAACACCGGGGAGCTGTTTTTT. The chain recombines TRBV6-1 with TRBJ2-2, with D perhaps TRBD2 (5 bases). The CDR3 has 16 residues. In germline, CDR1 is MNHNS, CDR2 SASEGT. Trimming removed 3 bases at V and 0 bases at J, with 11 bases between.

There are a few counts of this clone. DNA for the CDR3: TGTGCCAGCAGTTATAATAGGGGCGGAGTTCCTGGGGCCAACGTCCTGACTTTC. It codes for CASSYNRGGVPGANVLTF. V gene TRBV6-2 or TRBV6-3 combines with J gene TRBJ2-6; D may be TRBD1 (5 bases). V was shortened by 3 bases and J by 2 bases, with 17 bases between the two germline ends. Germline V gene data show CDR1 as MNHEY and CDR2 as SVGEGT. This CDR3 region has 18 residues.

The chain recombines TRBV24-1 with TRBJ2-1, with TRBD1 matching over 9 bases. V lost 3 bases to trimming and J lost 6 bases; unmatched junction nucleotides: 5. Germline assignment: CDR1 KGHDR and CDR2 SFDVKD. This CDR3 is 15 amino acids long. As DNA, the CDR3 is TGTGCCACCAGTGATCACCGGGACAGGGTCAATGAGCAGTTCTTC. Protein: CATSDHRDRVNEQFF.

The genes are TRBV5-8 and TRBJ1-5; TRBD1 matches at 12 bases. This CDR3 comprises 19 residues. Germline V gene data show CDR1 as SGHTS and CDR2 as YDEGEE. V lost 0 bases and J lost 2; bases outside the gene matches: 9. As DNA, the CDR3 is TGTGCCAGCAGCTTGGACTTTGGGACAGGGGGCGGCGGCAATCAGCCCCAGCATTTT. Its protein is CASSLDFGTGGGGNQPQHF.

The gene calls are TRBV5-5 and TRBJ1-2; D possibly corresponds to TRBD1 (5 bases). Germline V gene data show CDR1 as SGHKS and CDR2 as YYEKEE (reference sequence). The V gene lost 4 bases and the J gene lost 2 bases, with 15 bases spanning the gap. The length of the CDR3 is 15 residues. CDR3 protein: CASSPHGGINYGYTF. In DNA form, the CDR3 reads TGTGCCAGCAGCCCCCACGGGGGTATCAACTATGGCTACACCTTC.

The rearrangement uses TRBV6-5 and TRBJ1-5; 7 bases agree with TRBD1. This CDR3 has 14 amino acids. CDR1 is MNHEY, CDR2 SVGAGI, per germline. The V and J ends lost 10 bases and 6 bases, in that order; junction bases with no gene match: 12. The CDR3: CATALNRGSQPQHF. CDR3 in DNA: TGTGCCACCGCGCTGAACAGGGGTTCTCAGCCCCAGCATTTT.

The chain is built from TRBV29-1 and TRBJ1-3; 7 bases align to TRBD1. Trimming at V came to 4 bases and at J to 4 bases, leaving 4 bases not matched to a gene. CDR1 and CDR2 from the germline V gene are SQVTM and ANQGSEA. This CDR3 has 13 amino acids. The CDR3 DNA sequence: TGCAGCGTTGTAGACAGGGTAGGAAACACCATATATTTT. Its translation: CSVVDRVGNTIYF. The whole variable domain, filled in from reference TRBV29-1 and TRBJ1-3, reads SAVISQKPSRDICQRGTSLTIQCQVDSQVTMMFWYRQQPGQSLTLIATANQGSEATYESGFVIDKFPISRPNLTFSTLTVSNMSPEDSSIYLCSVVDRVGNTIYFGEGSWLTVV.

J is TRBJ2-3 and V is TRBV11-2; weak D call: TRBD2 (7 bases). The germline V gene has CDR1 SGHAT and CDR2 FQNNGV. Trimming pared 1 base from V and 2 bases from J, leaving 13 bases between. The CDR3 extends over 16 amino acids. The CDR3 spells CASSLVFGGATDTQYF. As DNA, the CDR3 is TGTGCCAGCAGCTTAGTTTTTGGGGGGGCCACAGATACGCAGTATTTT.

J is TRBJ1-1 and V is TRBV30; D ambiguous. The length of the CDR3 is 15 residues. The V gene's germline CDR1 is GTSNPN and CDR2 SVGIG (reference sequence). The V end lost 7 bases, the J end lost 4 bases, and 22 bases lay between the germline ends. The CDR3 loop reads CAFGLGGRSITEAFF. The CDR3, as DNA: TGTGCCTTTGGACTGGGTGGCAGATCAATCACTGAAGCTTTCTTT.

The chain joins TRBV7-3 to TRBJ1-2; 9 positions match TRBD1. V shed 5 bases and J 1 base; nucleotides not matched to a gene: 11. The germline V gene encodes CDR1 SGHTA and CDR2 FQGTGA. The CDR3 totals 17 residues. The CDR3 DNA is TGTGCCAGCAGCGGTCCCGGGACAGGGAACCGTAACTATGGCTACACCTTC. Protein: CASSGPGTGNRNYGYTF.

The V and J genes are TRBV6-7 and TRBJ2-5; TRBD2 might be the D (5 bases). TRBV6-7 carries the ORF label, with uncertain function. The ends were cut back, 6 bases at V and 5 bases at J, with 13 bases in the middle. The CDR3 length is 13 residues. The CDR3 region has the DNA TGTGCCAGCAGACCGGGGATCCTGGAGACCCAGTACTTC. Translating gives CASRPGILETQYF.

The chain couples TRBV9 to TRBJ2-2, with D possibly TRBD2 on 5 matching bases. Trimming stripped 4 bases from V and 5 bases from J, with 9 bases between. Germline lookup yields CDR1 SGDLS and CDR2 YYNGEE. The CDR3 is made up of 13 amino acids. The CDR3 bases are TGTGCCAGCAGCCTGACTAATACCGGGGAGCTGTTTTTT. Translating gives CASSLTNTGELFF.

This clone has only one observation. This rearrangement joins TRBV5-5 to TRBJ2-7; TRBD1 matches 8 bases. Germline trimming cut 5 bases from V and 1 base from J; bases unmatched to any gene: 5. The CDR3 is made up of 14 amino acids. Germline CDR1 and CDR2: SGHKS and YYEKEE (reference sequence). In DNA form, the CDR3 reads TGTGCCAGCAGGTTTCAGGGGGCTTCCTACGAGCAGTACTTC. It yields the protein CASRFQGASYEQYF.

The V gene is TRBV9, the J gene TRBJ1-1, with a possible D match to TRBD1 (5 bases). The CDR3 length is 15 residues. Trimming shortened V by 4 bases and J by 5 bases, and 18 bases separated the two germline ends. Germline V gives CDR1 SGDLS, CDR2 YYNGEE. The CDR3 DNA reads as TGTGCCAGCAGCCCGACGTCAGGGCAAGTTACTGAAGCTTTCTTT. It codes for CASSPTSGQVTEAFF.

This rearrangement joins TRBV5-6 to TRBJ1-1; D call uncertain. Germline V lookup: CDR1 SGHDT, CDR2 YYEEEE. The CDR3 consists of 13 residues. Trimming stripped 3 bases from V and 7 bases from J, with 13 bases between. CDR3 loop: CASSSLNLYEAFF. The CDR3 DNA follows: TGTGCCAGCAGCTCCCTGAACTTATATGAAGCTTTCTTT.

The gene calls are TRBV2 and TRBJ1-2, with D perhaps matching TRBD1 (5 bases). Trimming pared 8 bases from V and 8 bases from J, leaving 15 bases between. This CDR3 spans 12 amino acids. Germline lookup yields CDR1 SNHLY and CDR2 FYNNEI. CDR3 loop: CASLRRGRGYTF. Here the CDR3 DNA reads TGTGCCAGCCTTAGGCGGGGCCGGGGCTACACCTTC.

The V gene is TRBV28, the J gene TRBJ2-5; a possible D gene is TRBD1 (5 bases). V dropped 6 bases and J dropped 3 bases, with 5 bases sitting between them. The CDR3 contains 11 residues. The germline gives CDR1 MDHEN, CDR2 SYDVKM. The CDR3 DNA sequence: TGTGCCAGCAGCAGGGAAGAGACCCAGTACTTC. It yields the protein CASSREETQYF.